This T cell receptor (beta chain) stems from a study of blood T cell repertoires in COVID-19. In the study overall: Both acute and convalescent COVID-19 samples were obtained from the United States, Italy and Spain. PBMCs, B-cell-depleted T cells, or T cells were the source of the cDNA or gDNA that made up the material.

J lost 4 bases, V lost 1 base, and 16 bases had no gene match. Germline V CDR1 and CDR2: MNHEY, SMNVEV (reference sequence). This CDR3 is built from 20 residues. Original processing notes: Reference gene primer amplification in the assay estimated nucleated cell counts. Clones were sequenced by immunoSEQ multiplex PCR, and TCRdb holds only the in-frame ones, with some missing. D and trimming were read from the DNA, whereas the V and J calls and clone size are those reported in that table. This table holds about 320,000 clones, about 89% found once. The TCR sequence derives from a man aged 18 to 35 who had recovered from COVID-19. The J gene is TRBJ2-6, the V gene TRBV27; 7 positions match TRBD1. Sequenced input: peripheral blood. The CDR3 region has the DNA TGTGCCAGCAGTTTATTAATCGACAACAGGGGCTTGTCCGGGGCCAACGTCCTGACTTTC. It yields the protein CASSLLIDNRGLSGANVLTF.